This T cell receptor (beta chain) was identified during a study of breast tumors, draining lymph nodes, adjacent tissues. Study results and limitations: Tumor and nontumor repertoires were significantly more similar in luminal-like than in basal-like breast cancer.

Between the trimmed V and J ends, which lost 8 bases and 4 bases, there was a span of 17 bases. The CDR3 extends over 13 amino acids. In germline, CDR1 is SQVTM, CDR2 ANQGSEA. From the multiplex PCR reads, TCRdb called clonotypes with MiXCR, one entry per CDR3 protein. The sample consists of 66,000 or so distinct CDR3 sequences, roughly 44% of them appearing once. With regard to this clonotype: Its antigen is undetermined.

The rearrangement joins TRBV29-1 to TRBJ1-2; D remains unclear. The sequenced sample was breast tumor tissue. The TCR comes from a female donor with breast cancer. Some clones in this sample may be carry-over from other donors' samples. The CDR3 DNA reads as TGCAGCAGCCCGGAGGAATTGACCTATGGCTACACCTTC. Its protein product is CSSPEELTYGYTF.